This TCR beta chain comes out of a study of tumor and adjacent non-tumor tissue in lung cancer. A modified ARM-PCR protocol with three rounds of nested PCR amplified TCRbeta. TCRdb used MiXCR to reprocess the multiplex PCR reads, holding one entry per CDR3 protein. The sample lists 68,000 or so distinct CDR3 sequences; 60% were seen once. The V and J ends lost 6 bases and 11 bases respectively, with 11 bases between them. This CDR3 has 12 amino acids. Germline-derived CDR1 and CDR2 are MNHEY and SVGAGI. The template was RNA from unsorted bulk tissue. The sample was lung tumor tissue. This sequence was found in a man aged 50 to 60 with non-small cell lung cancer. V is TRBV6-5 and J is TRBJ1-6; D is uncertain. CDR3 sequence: CASSTTDPPLHF. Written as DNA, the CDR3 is TGTGCCAGCAGCACCACGGATCCACCCCTCCACTTT.